The clone carrying this T cell receptor beta chain was found once. This record comes from a study of cytomegalovirus exposure and HLA in healthy donors. Study as a whole: The Caucasian-associated ancestry cluster contained 81% of the roughly 370 genotyped donors.

Vbeta (60) and Jbeta (13) primers were used in the PCR. The assay was immunoSEQ multiplex PCR, and TCRdb's table has in-frame clones only and misses some. The data show some 130,000 clones, around 77% seen once. CDR1 and CDR2 (germline): LNHDA, SQIVND (reference sequence). V lost 5 bases and J lost 1, with 5 bases in between. The CDR3 covers 12 residues. The TCR sequence derives from a woman aged 60-75 years in good health and CMV-seronegative. Sequencing was carried out using PBMCs. This rearrangement joins TRBV19 to TRBJ1-1; D ambiguous. The CDR3 is CASSPRNTEAFF. In DNA, the CDR3 is TGTGCCAGTAGTCCGCGGAACACTGAAGCTTTCTTT.